Shown below are 13 T cell receptor beta chains from a single sample sequenced in a study of blood T cell repertoires in COVID-19. Sequenced by immunoSEQ multiplex PCR; TCRdb stores in-frame clones only, minus some. The sample contains under 300,000 clones, 70% to 85% of which appear only once. The specimen sequenced was PBMCs or T cells enriched from blood (not recorded which). The receptors originated from a middle-aged man who had recovered from COVID-19.

The V and J genes are TRBV24-1 and TRBJ1-1; maybe TRBD1 (5 bases). Trimming took off 2 bases at V and 5 bases at J, with 23 bases between the two ends. Germline V gene sequence: CDR1 KGHDR, CDR2 SFDVKD. This CDR3 has 18 amino acids. CDR3 residues: CATSDSQRQQDAGTEAFF. The CDR3 DNA sequence: TGTGCCACCAGTGATTCTCAACGCCAACAGGACGCCGGTACTGAAGCTTTCTTT.

The chain recombines TRBV9 with TRBJ1-1, with D possibly TRBD1 on 6 matching bases. Deletions cut 9 bases from V and 6 bases from J, with 12 bases between. Germline CDR1 is SGDLS and CDR2 is YYNGEE. The CDR3 runs to 11 residues. Written as DNA, the CDR3 is TGTGCCACCCAACAGGGATCTGAAGCTTTCTTT. Amino acid sequence: CATQQGSEAFF.

The chain joins TRBV24-1 to TRBJ2-5; unclear D gene. Germline-derived CDR1 and CDR2 are KGHDR and SFDVKD. There are 14 residues in the CDR3. V lost 4 bases to trimming and J lost 1 base, with 9 bases between them. In DNA, the CDR3 is TGTGCCACCAGTGACCCTATCACCCAAGAGACCCAGTACTTC. Its protein is CATSDPITQETQYF.

The chain joins TRBV4-3 to TRBJ1-2; D not certain. Trimming removed 4 bases at V and 6 bases at J, with 15 bases between. There are 14 residues in the CDR3. The germline CDR1 and CDR2 sequences are LGHNA and YSLEER. The CDR3 DNA sequence: TGCGCCAGCAGCCCGCTGGTGAGGAATGATGGCTACACCTTC. Its protein is CASSPLVRNDGYTF.

The V gene is TRBV7-2, the J gene TRBJ1-4; 9 bases are shared with TRBD1. The ends lost 5 bases at V and 8 bases at J; junction bases unmatched: 9. Looked up from germline, CDR1 is SGHTA and CDR2 is FQGNSA. This CDR3 region has 15 residues. CDR3: CASSLQGQGKEKLFF. The CDR3 nucleotides read TGTGCCAGCAGCCTCCAGGGACAGGGAAAAGAAAAACTGTTTTTT.

The chain has TRBV12-3 or TRBV12-4 and TRBJ1-5; weak D call: TRBD1 (6 bases). This CDR3 is 13 amino acids long. With 5 bases removed from V and 3 bases from J, the gap between germline ends came to 8 bases. CDR3 protein: CASSRGINQPQHF. The CDR3 DNA reads TGTGCCAGCAGTAGGGGGATCAATCAGCCCCAGCATTTT.

The V gene is TRBV10-3, the J gene TRBJ1-2; D is undetermined. Germline V CDR1 and CDR2: ENHRY, SYGVKD. The V and J ends lost 2 bases and 8 bases respectively, with 9 bases between them. The CDR3 runs to 12 residues. This CDR3 reads CAISELGEGYTF. In DNA form, the CDR3 reads TGTGCCATCAGTGAGCTAGGTGAGGGCTACACCTTC.

CDR3 sequence: CSASDGEVPLHF. The CDR3 DNA reads TGCAGTGCTAGTGACGGGGAGGTACCCCTCCACTTT. J is TRBJ1-6 and V is TRBV20-1; no clear D gene. This CDR3 spans 12 amino acids. V was clipped by 3 bases and J by 12 bases, with 12 bases between them. CDR1 is DFQATT and CDR2 is SNEGSKA in the germline V gene (reference sequence).

The chain's CDR3 is CASSSGHPQWETQYF. Here the CDR3 DNA reads TGTGCCAGCAGCTCCGGACACCCTCAATGGGAGACCCAGTACTTC. The V and J genes are TRBV7-9 and TRBJ2-5; D perhaps matches TRBD1 (5 bases). Germline CDR1 and CDR2: SEHNR and FQNEAQ (reference sequence). The CDR3 sequence is 15 residues long. V was trimmed by 4 bases and J by 5 bases, leaving 17 bases between them.

The chain carries TRBV28 and TRBJ1-3; possible D gene TRBD1, 5 bases. Per the germline V gene, CDR1 is MDHEN and CDR2 is SYDVKM. Between the trimmed V and J ends, which lost 3 bases and 3 bases, there was a span of 12 bases. The CDR3 runs to 15 residues. For the CDR3, the DNA is TGTGCCAGCAGTTTGGCAGGGTTGGGTGGAAACACCATATATTTT. Translation gives CASSLAGLGGNTIYF.

In this sample, this clone turned up a few times. The rearrangement uses TRBV7-9 and TRBJ1-2; the match to TRBD1 covers 9 bases. The CDR3 consists of 15 residues. V lost 4 bases, J lost 7 bases, and 10 bases stayed unmatched. Germline V lookup: CDR1 SEHNR, CDR2 FQNEAQ (reference sequence). The DNA for the CDR3 is TGTGCCAGCAGCTACACCGGGACAGGGAAGGTTGGCTACACCTTC. Protein product: CASSYTGTGKVGYTF.

This chain uses TRBV19 with TRBJ1-1, with D hard to call. The CDR3 runs to 14 residues. V lost 3 bases, J lost 0 bases, and 8 bases lay in between. The germline V gene encodes CDR1 LNHDA and CDR2 SQIVND (reference sequence). DNA for the CDR3: TGTGCCAGTAGTATGTACAGCATGAACACTGAAGCTTTCTTT. Its protein is CASSMYSMNTEAFF.

The V and J genes are TRBV5-1 and TRBJ2-5; D unclear. The CDR3 length is 16 residues. V was clipped by 0 bases and J by 4 bases, with 16 bases between them. The germline V gene encodes CDR1 SGHRS and CDR2 YFSETQ. CDR3 in amino acids: CASSLDPPSGAETQYF. The CDR3, as DNA: TGCGCCAGCAGCTTGGACCCCCCTTCAGGTGCAGAGACCCAGTACTTC.